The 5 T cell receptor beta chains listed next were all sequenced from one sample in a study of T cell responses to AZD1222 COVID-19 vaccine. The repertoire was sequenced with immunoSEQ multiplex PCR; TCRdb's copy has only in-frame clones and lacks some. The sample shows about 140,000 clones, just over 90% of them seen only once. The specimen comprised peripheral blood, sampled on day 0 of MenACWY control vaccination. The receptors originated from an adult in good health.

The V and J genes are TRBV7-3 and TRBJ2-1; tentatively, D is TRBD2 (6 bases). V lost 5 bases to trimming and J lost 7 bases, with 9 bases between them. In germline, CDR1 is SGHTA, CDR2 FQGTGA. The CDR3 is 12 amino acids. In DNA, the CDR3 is TGTGCCAGCAGCGGGACTGGGAATGAGCAGTTCTTC. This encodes CASSGTGNEQFF. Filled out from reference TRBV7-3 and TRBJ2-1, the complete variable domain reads GAGVSQTPSNKVTEKGKYVELRCDPISGHTALYWYRQSLGQGPEFLIYFQGTGAADDSGLPNDRFFAVRPEGSVSTLKIQRTERGDSAVYLCASSGTGNEQFFGPGTRLTVL.

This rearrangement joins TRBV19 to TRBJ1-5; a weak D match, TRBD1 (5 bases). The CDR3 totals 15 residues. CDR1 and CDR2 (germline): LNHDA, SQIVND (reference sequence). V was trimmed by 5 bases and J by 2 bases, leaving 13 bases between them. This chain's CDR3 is CASSSGRVGNQPQHF. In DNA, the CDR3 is TGTGCCAGTAGTTCTGGCAGGGTTGGCAATCAGCCCCAGCATTTT.

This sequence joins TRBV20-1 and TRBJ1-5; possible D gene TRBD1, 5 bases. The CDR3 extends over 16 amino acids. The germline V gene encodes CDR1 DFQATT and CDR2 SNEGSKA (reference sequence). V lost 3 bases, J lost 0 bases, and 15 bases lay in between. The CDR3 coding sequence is TGCAGTGCTAGTGTATCGACAGTCCCTAGCAATCAGCCCCAGCATTTT. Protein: CSASVSTVPSNQPQHF.

This CDR3 is CASSGDRGRTEAFF. For the CDR3, the DNA is TGTGCCAGCAGCGGAGACAGGGGCCGAACTGAAGCTTTCTTT. The gene calls are TRBV25-1 and TRBJ1-1, with 8 bases fitting TRBD1. Losses at the gene ends were 6 bases for V and 5 bases for J; bases not matched to a gene: 8. The V gene's germline CDR1 is MGHDK and CDR2 SYGVNS. The CDR3 extends over 14 amino acids.

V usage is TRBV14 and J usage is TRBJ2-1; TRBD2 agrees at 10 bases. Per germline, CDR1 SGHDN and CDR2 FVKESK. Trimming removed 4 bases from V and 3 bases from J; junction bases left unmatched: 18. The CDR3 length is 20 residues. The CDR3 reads CASSPPGLLAGEGFYNEQFF. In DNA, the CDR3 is TGTGCCAGCAGCCCACCGGGCCTGCTAGCGGGAGAAGGTTTCTACAATGAGCAGTTCTTC.